This T cell receptor (beta chain) is from a study of metastatic and nonmetastatic thyroid tumors. The overall study: Peripheral blood and tumor or nodule samples from malignant and benign thyroid patients were compared.

TCRdb redid the clone calls on the PCR reads using MiXCR. This repertoire shows 40,000 to 50,000 clones, 12% found once; its top ten account for 9% to 10%. Germline values: CDR1 MNHEY, CDR2 SVGAGI. The CDR3 runs 18 residues. V shed 0 bases and J 5 bases; nucleotides not matched to a gene: 10. This clone was recorded at least ten times. No patient had received any treatment before thyroid surgery. The J gene is TRBJ2-2, the V gene TRBV6-5; TRBD2 matches 9 bases. The receptor was derived from a male donor with papillary thyroid cancer or a benign thyroid nodule (not recorded which). Some clones in this sample may be carry-over from other donors' samples. The specimen was blood. The CDR3: CASSYSGLAGARTGELFF. CDR3 bases: TGTGCCAGCAGTTACTCGGGACTAGCCGGAGCGAGAACCGGGGAGCTGTTTTTT.